This T cell receptor (beta chain) was captured in a study of blood T cells in healthy people across ages. This clonotype was found a few times. A second about 6 to 11 cycle PCR used barcoded and J-beta primers. TCRdb used MiXCR to reprocess the 5' RACE reads, holding one entry per CDR3 protein. The repertoire consists of around 800,000 distinct CDR3 sequences, with about 26% occurring once and the leading ten covering about 3%. Trimming removed 0 bases from V and 1 base from J, with 10 bases in between. Germline assignment: CDR1 KGHSH and CDR2 LQKENI. The CDR3 has 16 residues. The sample also formed part of further work on T cells of mothers and their children. That work states: Samples came from a few healthy Caucasian mothers and their six children. TCR recombination output is shaped by thymic selection similarly in related and unrelated pairs. Slightly higher overlap, not significant, was seen in related mother-child pairs than in unrelated pairs.

Sequences were obtained from blood. This chain links TRBV18 with TRBJ1-3; D not certain. This receptor was obtained from a boy aged 5-17 years in good health. The CDR3 DNA is TGTGCCAGCTCACCACCGGGAGGAGGGTCTGGAAACACCATATATTTT. It yields the protein CASSPPGGGSGNTIYF. The whole variable domain, remainder taken from reference TRBV18 and TRBJ1-3, is NAGVMQNPRHLVRRRGQEARLRCSPMKGHSHVYWYRQLPEEGLKFMVYLQKENIIDESGMPKERFSAEFPKEGPSILRIQQVVRGDSAAYFCASSPPGGGSGNTIYFGEGSWLTVV.